This T cell receptor beta chain was recorded in a study of blood T cells in healthy people across ages. A second PCR, run for roughly 6 to 11 cycles, used a sample-barcoded 5' primer plus a J-beta primer mix. Every single cDNA molecule received a tag from a template-switch adaptor with 12 random nucleotides. TCRdb used MiXCR to reprocess the 5' RACE reads, holding one entry per CDR3 protein. Of approximately 760,000 distinct CDR3 sequences listed, 20% to 25% are singletons. The junction had 4 bases not matched to a gene; V was cut back by 6 bases and J by 0 bases. From germline, CDR1 is MNHEY and CDR2 SVGAGI. The CDR3 totals 15 residues. A remark on this clonotype: Its antigen remains unidentified.

Study-level points and caveats: Underestimates were what the diversity estimates from one million T cells were considered to be.

Total RNA, at least 6 micrograms per sample, was extracted from PBMCs. This sample also appeared in a second study, on T cells of mothers and their children.

The rearrangement uses TRBV6-5 and TRBJ2-7; 11 bases match TRBD2. This clonotype was obtained from a boy younger than 18 in good health. The sample consisted of blood. This chain's CDR3 is CASRGLAESSYEQYF. CDR3 sequence (DNA): TGTGCCAGCAGGGGACTAGCGGAGAGCTCCTACGAGCAGTACTTC.